Below, 5 T cell receptor beta chains from the same sample are listed, as sequenced in a study of OX40 agonist ivuxolimab in advanced cancers. The method was immunoSEQ multiplex PCR; TCRdb's version includes in-frame clones alone and lacks a portion of them. The sample consists of 37,000 or so clones, approximately 82% of them appearing once. The specimen was CD4+ or CD8+ T cells sorted from blood, collected in a trial of the OX40 agonist ivuxolimab. Every receptor here comes from an adult with an advanced solid tumor such as melanoma, head and neck, liver or kidney cancer.

V and J are TRBV1 and TRBJ2-5; TRBD1, as called in the table, went unchecked against the DNA. TRBV1 is marked as a pseudogene. This CDR3 is 17 amino acids long. CDR3 sequence: CTSSEKTPQGGEETQYF. CDR3 DNA: TGCACCAGCAGCGAAAAAACCCCACAGGGGGGGGAAGAGACCCAGTACTTC.

The chain employs TRBV6-6 and TRBJ1-1, with D perhaps TRBD1 (5 bases). The CDR3 totals 14 residues. V lost 2 bases and J lost 12, with 19 bases in between. Germline assignment: CDR1 MNHNY and CDR2 SVGAGI (reference sequence). CDR3 bases: TGTGCCAGCAGTTACGACATCTTCGGGACCGAACCTTTCTTT. Protein product: CASSYDIFGTEPFF.

The chain carries TRBV6-1 and TRBJ1-1; 9 positions match TRBD1. Germline CDR1 reads MNHNS; CDR2 reads SASEGT. This CDR3 has 15 residues. After removal of 3 bases from V and 5 bases from J, the junction contained 7 bases not matched to a gene. This CDR3 is CASSDPGTGKTEAFF. The CDR3 region has the DNA TGTGCCAGCAGTGATCCCGGGACAGGGAAGACTGAAGCTTTCTTT.

The chain has TRBV5-5 and TRBJ1-1; D call uncertain. The V end lost 4 bases, the J end lost 3 bases, and 16 bases lay between the germline ends. The length of the CDR3 is 15 residues. CDR1 SGHKS and CDR2 YYEKEE come from the germline V gene (reference sequence). CDR3 region: CASSPPRGGDTEAFF. CDR3 coding DNA: TGTGCCAGCAGCCCCCCCCGGGGTGGGGACACTGAAGCTTTCTTT.

This clone appeared once. The chain employs TRBV5-1 and TRBJ1-2; 12 bases fit TRBD1. Trimming removed 7 bases from V and 7 bases from J; junction bases left unmatched: 14. Germline V gene lookup returns CDR1 SGHRS and CDR2 YFSETQ. This CDR3 is built from 16 residues. CDR3 sequence reads: CASDLTGTGGAFGYTF. CDR3 DNA: TGCGCCAGCGATCTCACCGGGACAGGGGGCGCTTTTGGCTACACCTTC.